The 30 T cell receptor beta chains below all came from one sample that was sequenced in a study of OX40 agonist ivuxolimab in advanced cancers. The protocol was immunoSEQ multiplex PCR, while the TCRdb copy is restricted to in-frame clones and leaves out a portion. The sample includes around 94,000 clones, 92% of them seen just once. Sequenced here: CD4+ or CD8+ T cells sorted from blood, sampled in a trial of the OX40 agonist ivuxolimab. These receptors were collected from an adult with an advanced solid tumor such as melanoma, head and neck, liver or kidney cancer.

The CDR3 region has the DNA TGTGCCAGCAGCGACCAGACTGCGGCGTCGGGAGAAACCTACAATGAGCAGTTCTTC. As protein: CASSDQTAASGETYNEQFF. The chain combines TRBV5-8 with TRBJ2-1, with a weak D call TRBD2 (6 bases). Germline V gives CDR1 SGHTS, CDR2 YDEGEE. The CDR3 runs 19 residues. V lost 4 bases to trimming and J lost 2 bases, with 25 bases between them.

This clone was found once. The chain links TRBV2 to TRBJ1-1; D ambiguous. This CDR3 region has 12 residues. With 8 bases removed from V and 5 bases from J, the gap between germline ends came to 12 bases. The germline V gene encodes CDR1 SNHLY and CDR2 FYNNEI. The CDR3 protein is CASALSFTEAFF. The CDR3, as DNA: TGTGCCAGCGCCTTGAGCTTTACTGAAGCTTTCTTT.

The V call is TRBV5-1, the J call TRBJ1-2, with D possibly matching TRBD1 (6 bases). Germline CDR1 reads SGHRS; CDR2 reads YFSETQ. The CDR3 runs 15 residues. V was trimmed by 0 bases and J by 2 bases, leaving 11 bases between them. In DNA form, the CDR3 reads TGCGCCAGCAGCTTGGGTCAGGGGATGAACTATGGCTACACCTTC. Amino acids: CASSLGQGMNYGYTF. Combining the CDR3 with reference TRBV5-1 and TRBJ1-2 gives the whole variable domain KAGVTQTPRYLIKTRGQQVTLSCSPISGHRSVSWYQQTPGQGLQFLFEYFSETQRNKGNFPGRFSGRQFSNSRSEMNVSTLELGDSALYLCASSLGQGMNYGYTFGSGTRLTVV.

The chain joins TRBV5-4 to TRBJ1-2; D unresolved. The CDR3 runs to 13 residues. The germline V gene encodes CDR1 SGHNT and CDR2 YYREEE (reference sequence). The ends were cut back, 2 bases at V and 4 bases at J, with 9 bases in the middle. CDR3: CASSLGTAYGYTF. CDR3 bases: TGTGCCAGCAGCTTAGGCACAGCCTATGGCTACACCTTC.

The chain has TRBV6-5 and TRBJ2-7; tentatively, D is TRBD1 (5 bases). Germline assignment: CDR1 MNHEY and CDR2 SVGAGI. This CDR3 contains 16 residues. Deletions cut 1 base from V and 0 bases from J, with 13 bases between. Here the CDR3 reads CASSYFLRAVSYEQYF. The CDR3 DNA reads as TGTGCCAGCAGTTACTTCCTCAGGGCGGTCTCCTACGAGCAGTACTTC.

V is TRBV6-6 and J is TRBJ1-5; D is unclear. V was pared by 6 bases and J by 5 bases, with 8 bases between. The CDR3 has 12 residues. CDR1 is MNHNY and CDR2 is SVGAGI in the germline V gene (reference sequence). CDR3 amino acids: CASRREDQPQHF. CDR3 DNA sequence: TGTGCCAGCAGGAGAGAAGATCAGCCCCAGCATTTT.

The genes are TRBV5-6 and TRBJ1-2; D gene unclear. This CDR3 spans 14 amino acids. V was shortened by 3 bases and J by 6 bases, with 15 bases between the two germline ends. Germline CDR1 SGHDT, CDR2 YYEEEE. The chain's CDR3 is CASSSEFLPHGYTF. The CDR3 DNA reads TGTGCCAGCAGCTCCGAATTCCTCCCGCATGGCTACACCTTC.

This rearrangement joins TRBV9 to TRBJ2-2; 9 nucleotides agree with TRBD1. The CDR3 consists of 16 residues. CDR1 and CDR2 from the germline V gene are SGDLS and YYNGEE. V lost 3 bases to trimming and J lost 4 bases; unmatched junction nucleotides: 7. CDR3 nucleotides: TGTGCCAGCAGCGAGGGGGGACAGGGTCGCACCGGGGAGCTGTTTTTT. Translated, it gives CASSEGGQGRTGELFF.

This clone was seen just once. This chain connects TRBV4-2 to TRBJ2-3; D tentatively reads TRBD1 or TRBD2 (6 bases each). Germline CDR1 LGHNA, CDR2 YNFKEQ. The CDR3 spans 18 residues. V lost 1 base and J 0 bases, leaving 17 bases between the germline ends. CDR3 in DNA: TGTGCCAGCAGCCAAGTCCCCGGGGGCCAAACTAGCACAGATACGCAGTATTTT. Translating gives CASSQVPGGQTSTDTQYF.

J is TRBJ2-7 and V is TRBV11-2; 10 bases agree with TRBD1. Per the germline V gene, CDR1 is SGHAT and CDR2 is FQNNGV. The CDR3 is 15 residues long. The V segment lost 4 bases and the J segment 1 base; nucleotides outside the gene matches: 4. In nucleotides, the CDR3 is TGTGCCAGCAGCTCCCGGGACAGGGGATCCTACGAGCAGTACTTC. This codes for CASSSRDRGSYEQYF.

The chain has TRBV5-4 and TRBJ2-4; D gene unclear. The CDR3 runs 18 residues. The V end lost 1 base, the J end lost 1 base, and 18 bases lay between the germline ends. Germline CDR1 is SGHNT and CDR2 is YYREEE (reference sequence). CDR3 region: CASSLMGKTRRAKNIQYF. CDR3 sequence (DNA): TGTGCCAGCAGCTTGATGGGCAAGACACGACGGGCCAAAAACATTCAGTACTTC.

The chain carries TRBV14 and TRBJ1-5; D not resolved. The CDR3 loop spans 12 amino acids. V gave up 1 base and J gave up 9 bases, with 7 bases separating them. Germline lookup yields CDR1 SGHDN and CDR2 FVKESK. The CDR3, as DNA: TGTGCCAGCAGCCAAGCCGGTTGGCCCCAGCATTTT. Its protein product is CASSQAGWPQHF. Supplemented by reference TRBV14 and TRBJ1-5, the full variable domain reads EAGVTQFPSHSVIEKGQTVTLRCDPISGHDNLYWYRRVMGKEIKFLLHFVKESKQDESGMPNNRFLAERTGGTYSTLKVQPAELEDSGVYFCASSQAGWPQHFGDGTRLSIL.

This clone has a handful of counts. The chain recombines TRBV6-5 with TRBJ1-5; TRBD1 is a possible D gene (5 bases). This CDR3 has 13 residues. The V gene lost 9 bases and the J gene lost 0 bases, with 9 bases spanning the gap. Germline CDR1 MNHEY, CDR2 SVGAGI. CDR3 in amino acids: CASWRGSNQPQHF. For the CDR3, the DNA is TGTGCCAGTTGGAGGGGTAGCAATCAGCCCCAGCATTTT.

The chain joins TRBV5-8 to TRBJ2-7, with D possibly being TRBD1 (6 bases). From germline, CDR1 is SGHTS and CDR2 YDEGEE. The CDR3 runs to 14 residues. Trimming took off 7 bases at V and 5 bases at J, with 19 bases between the two ends. Written as DNA, the CDR3 is TGTGCCAGCGTTAAGGGGGATGGTAGAGACGAGCAGTACTTC. It codes for CASVKGDGRDEQYF.

This clone is labeled medium-sized. This chain joins TRBV4-1 and TRBJ1-5; D not certain. CDR1 MGHRA and CDR2 YSYEKL come from the germline V gene. V was clipped by 3 bases and J by 6 bases, with 9 bases between them. The CDR3 spans 13 residues. The CDR3 DNA follows: TGCGCCAGCAGCCACACAAGTAGTCAGCCCCAGCATTTT. It translates to CASSHTSSQPQHF.

This chain connects TRBV6-6 to TRBJ1-5, with D possibly being TRBD1 (5 bases). Between the trimmed V and J ends, which lost 0 bases and 8 bases, there was a span of 11 bases. CDR1 and CDR2 (germline): MNHNY, SVGAGI (reference sequence). The CDR3 spans 14 residues. The CDR3 loop is CASSYSIRGEPQHF. The CDR3 bases are TGTGCCAGCAGTTACTCGATTAGGGGTGAGCCCCAGCATTTT.

The chain employs TRBV27 and TRBJ1-3; no firm D call. The CDR3 has 14 amino acids. Germline values: CDR1 MNHEY, CDR2 SMNVEV (reference sequence). V lost 6 bases to trimming and J lost 1 base, with 10 bases between them. The CDR3, as DNA: TGTGCCAGCAGCAAGTTAGCGTCTGGAAACACCATATATTTT. Translation gives CASSKLASGNTIYF.

This clone was recorded once. This sequence joins TRBV19 and TRBJ1-1; the D is unclear. This CDR3 region has 12 residues. The V gene's germline CDR1 is LNHDA and CDR2 SQIVND (reference sequence). Trimming cost V 6 bases and J 5 bases, with 10 bases left between them. CDR3 sequence reads: CASRYGETEAFF. CDR3 coding DNA: TGTGCCAGTAGGTACGGGGAGACTGAAGCTTTCTTT.

V gene TRBV29-1 combines with J gene TRBJ1-1, with a possible D match to TRBD1 (6 bases). The CDR3 consists of 12 residues. The ends were cut back, 7 bases at V and 7 bases at J, with 16 bases in the middle. Per germline, CDR1 SQVTM and CDR2 ANQGSEA. The CDR3 is CSAMTGRGEAFF. As DNA, the CDR3 is TGCAGCGCTATGACAGGACGCGGTGAAGCTTTCTTT.

A note on this clone: This same CDR3 is encoded by further DNA sequences in the sample. The CDR3 loop is CASSLTGAGNTIYF. The DNA for the CDR3 is TGTGCCAGCAGTCTGACAGGAGCTGGAAACACCATATATTTT. The V call is TRBV27, the J call TRBJ1-3; a possible D gene is TRBD1 (6 bases). This CDR3 comprises 14 residues. V was clipped by 5 bases and J by 2 bases, with 10 bases between them. Germline V gene data show CDR1 as MNHEY and CDR2 as SMNVEV (reference sequence).

This clone was recorded once. The chain is built from TRBV11-2 and TRBJ2-3; possibly TRBD1 or TRBD2 for D (5 bases each). V dropped 4 bases and J dropped 2 bases, with 16 bases sitting between them. Germline V gene lookup returns CDR1 SGHAT and CDR2 FQNNGV. CDR3 length: 16 residues. The CDR3 sequence is CASSSRRRDHTDTQYF. In nucleotides, the CDR3 is TGTGCCAGCAGCTCCCGCCGTCGGGACCACACAGATACGCAGTATTTT.

This sequence joins TRBV28 and TRBJ2-4, with D hard to call. Germline assignment: CDR1 MDHEN and CDR2 SYDVKM. CDR3 length: 17 amino acids. Trimming removed 8 bases at V and 0 bases at J, with 20 bases between. CDR3 protein: CASRNPDGETAKNIQYF. CDR3 coding DNA: TGTGCCAGCCGAAACCCCGACGGCGAGACAGCCAAAAACATTCAGTACTTC.

The rearrangement links TRBV5-1 to TRBJ2-5; 11 nucleotides align to TRBD2. CDR1 is SGHRS, CDR2 YFSETQ, per germline. Trimming removed 0 bases from V and 2 bases from J; junction bases left unmatched: 6. CDR3 size: 17 residues. CDR3 sequence reads: CASSLEPGLADQETQYF. For the CDR3, the DNA is TGCGCCAGCAGCTTGGAACCGGGACTAGCGGATCAAGAGACCCAGTACTTC. The full variable domain, with the rest looked up from reference TRBV5-1 and TRBJ2-5, is KAGVTQTPRYLIKTRGQQVTLSCSPISGHRSVSWYQQTPGQGLQFLFEYFSETQRNKGNFPGRFSGRQFSNSRSEMNVSTLELGDSALYLCASSLEPGLADQETQYFGPGTRLLVL.

The V call is TRBV7-9, the J call TRBJ2-7; D unclear. The CDR3 length is 15 residues. V lost 1 base, J lost 0 bases, and 10 bases lay in between. Germline CDR1 reads SEHNR; CDR2 reads FQNEAQ (reference sequence). This CDR3 is CASSLVLGRSYEQYF. As DNA, the CDR3 is TGTGCCAGCAGCTTAGTATTGGGTCGCTCCTACGAGCAGTACTTC.

The chain links TRBV6-5 to TRBJ1-2; D might be TRBD1 (6 bases). V lost 2 bases, J lost 7 bases, and 14 bases lay in between. The CDR3 contains 14 residues. Germline V lookup: CDR1 MNHEY, CDR2 SVGAGI. CDR3 region: CASSYDGGAGGYTF. The CDR3 nucleotides are TGTGCCAGCAGTTACGACGGGGGGGCCGGTGGCTACACCTTC.

This clone was found a few times. This rearrangement joins TRBV30 to TRBJ1-1, with D perhaps matching TRBD1 (5 bases). Trimming left V 5 bases short and J 0 bases short, with 16 bases between. In germline, CDR1 is GTSNPN, CDR2 SVGIG (reference sequence). The CDR3 is 15 residues long. This chain's CDR3 is CAWAVRGRVNTEAFF. DNA for the CDR3: TGTGCCTGGGCTGTTCGGGGACGGGTGAACACTGAAGCTTTCTTT.

The rearrangement joins TRBV19 to TRBJ2-7; D is uncertain. The CDR3 extends over 14 amino acids. The germline V and J ends were trimmed by 1 base and 3 bases, with 10 bases remaining between them. Germline V gene lookup returns CDR1 LNHDA and CDR2 SQIVND (reference sequence). The CDR3 bases are TGTGCCAGTAGTATAGGGGGAAGTCGCTACGAGCAGTACTTC. It encodes CASSIGGSRYEQYF.

This chain connects TRBV29-1 to TRBJ2-3; D gene unclear. From germline, CDR1 is SQVTM and CDR2 ANQGSEA. The CDR3 is made up of 13 amino acids. Deletions cut 3 bases from V and 0 bases from J, with 7 bases between. The CDR3 here is CSVEGDSTDTQYF. The CDR3 bases are TGCAGCGTTGAGGGCGACAGCACAGATACGCAGTATTTT.

V usage is TRBV19 and J usage is TRBJ2-2; the D gene is possibly TRBD2 (7 bases). The CDR3 is 14 residues long. Germline loops: CDR1 LNHDA, CDR2 SQIVND (reference sequence). Trimming stripped 3 bases from V and 6 bases from J, with 11 bases between. The CDR3 DNA sequence: TGTGCCAGTAGTATGGTCGGGGGGCCCGGGGAGCTGTTTTTT. This sequence encodes CASSMVGGPGELFF.

This chain connects TRBV27 to TRBJ2-3; 16 bases fit TRBD2. Trimming cost V 10 bases and J 6 bases; bases outside gene matches: 7. Per germline, CDR1 MNHEY and CDR2 SMNVEV (reference sequence). CDR3 length equals 15 residues. CDR3 coding DNA: TGTGCCACCGAGGGACTAGCGGGGGGGAGGGATACGCAGTATTTT. Protein sequence: CATEGLAGGRDTQYF.